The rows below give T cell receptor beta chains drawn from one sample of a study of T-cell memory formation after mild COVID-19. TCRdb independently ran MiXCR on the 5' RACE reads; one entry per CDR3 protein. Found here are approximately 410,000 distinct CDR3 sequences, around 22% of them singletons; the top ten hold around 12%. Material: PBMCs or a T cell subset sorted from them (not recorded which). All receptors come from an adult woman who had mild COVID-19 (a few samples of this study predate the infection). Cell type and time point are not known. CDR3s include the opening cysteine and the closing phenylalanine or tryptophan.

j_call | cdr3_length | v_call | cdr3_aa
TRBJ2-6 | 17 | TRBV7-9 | CAGSLVGASSGANVLTF
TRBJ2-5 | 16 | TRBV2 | CASSPDRGRVRETQYF
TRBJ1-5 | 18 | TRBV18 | CASSPLGGELEGGQPQHF
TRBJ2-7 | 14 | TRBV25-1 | CASSSTSGPLEQYF
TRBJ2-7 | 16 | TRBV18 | CASSRRLAGGSDEQYF
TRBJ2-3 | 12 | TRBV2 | CASSRALDTQYF
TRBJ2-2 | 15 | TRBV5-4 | CASSLGTSPTGELFF
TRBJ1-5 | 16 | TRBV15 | CATSRVGQGGNQPQHF
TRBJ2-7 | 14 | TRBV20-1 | CSALTLTGSYEQYF
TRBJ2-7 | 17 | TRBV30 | CAWSVRRTSGSSYEQYF
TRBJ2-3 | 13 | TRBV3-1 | CASSQSSVDTQYF
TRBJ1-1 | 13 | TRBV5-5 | CASSLWVSTEAFF
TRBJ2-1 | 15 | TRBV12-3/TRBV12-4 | CASSASGGGYNEQFF
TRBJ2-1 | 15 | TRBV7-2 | CASSLEFGPYNEQFF
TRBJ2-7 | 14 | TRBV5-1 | CASTTGQGAYEQYF
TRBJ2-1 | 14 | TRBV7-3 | CASSLLAGTHEQFF
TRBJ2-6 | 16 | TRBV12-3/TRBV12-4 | CASSLSGDAGANVLTF
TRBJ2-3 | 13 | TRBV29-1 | CSVEDKNPDTQYF
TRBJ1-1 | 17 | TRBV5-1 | CASSLAGNVPTNTEAFF
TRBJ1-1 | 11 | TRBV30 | CAWDRNTEAFF
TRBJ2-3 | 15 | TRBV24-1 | CATSDSGTSVDTQYF
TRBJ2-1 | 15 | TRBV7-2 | CASSLGHLSYNEQFF
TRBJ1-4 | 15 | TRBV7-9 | CASSQPGAANEKLFF
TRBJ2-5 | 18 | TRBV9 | CASSVAGLAGGVEETQYF
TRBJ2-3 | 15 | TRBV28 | CASTSSGYSTDTQYF
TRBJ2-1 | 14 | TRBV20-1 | CSARDTGGYNEQFF
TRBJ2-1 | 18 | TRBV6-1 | CASSEDGTSGGLHNEQFF
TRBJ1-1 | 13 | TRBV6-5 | CASSYDRNTEAFF
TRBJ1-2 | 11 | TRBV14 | CASSFAGGYTF
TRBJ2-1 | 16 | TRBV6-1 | CASKRSGITSYNEQFF
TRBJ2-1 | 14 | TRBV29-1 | CSVDPSGSNHEQFF
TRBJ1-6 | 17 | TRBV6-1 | CASRHPTGTPDNSPLHF
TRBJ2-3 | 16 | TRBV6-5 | CASSYSGGGRTDTQYF
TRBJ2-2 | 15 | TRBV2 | CASSWDRPNTGELFF
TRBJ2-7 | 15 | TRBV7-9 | CASSLEVGQIYEQYF
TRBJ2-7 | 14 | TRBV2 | CASSNRDRGGEQYF
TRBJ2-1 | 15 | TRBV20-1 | CSASEGSGPYNEQFF
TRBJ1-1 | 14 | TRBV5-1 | CASSPRSGFTEAFF
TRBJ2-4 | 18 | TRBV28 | CASSLRGGRGVRGNIQYF
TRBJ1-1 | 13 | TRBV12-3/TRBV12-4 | CASSWETPPEAFF
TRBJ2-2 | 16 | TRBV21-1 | CASSEIAGGQAGELFF
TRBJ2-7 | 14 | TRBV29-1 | CSVGVYSLNYEQYF
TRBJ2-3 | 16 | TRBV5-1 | CASSLGQGIGTDTQYF
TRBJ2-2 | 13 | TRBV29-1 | CSVASEDTGELFF